Listed here are 27 T cell receptor beta chains from one sample, sequenced in a study of blood T cell repertoires in COVID-19 (dated by TCRdb to about 2020). Library preparation was by the immunoSEQ multiplex PCR assay. In its TCRdb copy, this immuneACCESS table keeps in-frame sequences only and misses some clones. Where compared with another copy, unresolved V genes explain less than half of these, and the others have no known cause. The sample records tens of thousands of clones, around 80% of which are singletons. Of the sample, around 9.7% falls within the top ten clones. Input material: peripheral blood. The receptor source for this set is a human donor in a cohort sampled during active COVID-19.

The chain links TRBV28 to TRBJ2-1; 11 nucleotides line up with TRBD2. Germline V CDR1 and CDR2: MDHEN, SYDVKM. The CDR3 totals 17 residues. V dropped 5 bases and J dropped 10; count of bases not matched to a gene: 16. CDR3 region: CASSSAHFSGRAREQFF. The CDR3 DNA reads as TGTGCCAGCAGTAGCGCCCACTTTAGCGGGAGGGCTAGAGAGCAGTTCTTC.

This clone was counted once. The chain combines TRBV11-3 with TRBJ2-2, with 7 bases identical to TRBD1. With 5 bases clipped from V and 1 base from J, the junction kept 1 base outside the gene matches. The CDR3 length is 14 residues. The germline V gene encodes CDR1 SGHNT and CDR2 YENEEA. The CDR3 DNA is TGTGCCAGCAGCGGGGACAGGAACACCGGGGAGCTGTTTTTT. Residues: CASSGDRNTGELFF. Variable domain in full (rest from reference TRBV11-3 and TRBJ2-2): EAGVVQSPRYKIIEKKQPVAFWCNPISGHNTLYWYLQNLGQGPELLIRYENEEAVDDSQLPKDRFSAERLKGVDSTLKIQPAELGDSAVYLCASSGDRNTGELFFGEGSRLTVL.

This rearrangement joins TRBV7-9 to TRBJ1-3; no reliable D call. V lost 2 bases, J lost 8 bases, and 10 bases lay in between. The CDR3 loop spans 13 amino acids. CDR1 is SEHNR and CDR2 is FQNEAQ in the germline V gene (reference sequence). The chain's CDR3 is CASSLPVADTIYF. In DNA form, the CDR3 reads TGTGCCAGCAGCTTACCGGTTGCGGACACCATATATTTT.

This chain uses TRBV5-6 with TRBJ1-1, with D tentatively TRBD1 (6 bases). Per germline, CDR1 SGHDT and CDR2 YYEEEE. Trimming left V 3 bases short and J 5 bases short, with 11 bases between. This CDR3 has 13 residues. The chain's CDR3 is CASSSLDRTEAFF. The CDR3 coding sequence is TGTGCCAGCAGCTCCTTAGACAGGACTGAAGCTTTCTTT.

V and J are TRBV18 and TRBJ2-2; D may be TRBD2 (6 bases). CDR3 length equals 15 residues. The ends were cut back, 5 bases at V and 3 bases at J, with 13 bases in the middle. Germline values: CDR1 KGHSH, CDR2 LQKENI. CDR3 loop: CASSRASEYTGELFF. In nucleotides, the CDR3 is TGTGCCAGCTCAAGGGCTAGCGAATACACCGGGGAGCTGTTTTTT.

The chain joins TRBV6-2 or TRBV6-3 to TRBJ2-3, with TRBD1 matching 8 bases. V dropped 6 bases and J dropped 5; count of bases not matched to a gene: 10. The germline CDR1 and CDR2 sequences are MNHEY and SVGEGT. This CDR3 comprises 15 residues. This CDR3 reads CASSLTQGAGDTQYF. The CDR3 DNA reads TGTGCCAGCAGCCTTACCCAGGGGGCAGGAGATACGCAGTATTTT.

V is TRBV7-2 and J is TRBJ1-3; a possible D gene is TRBD1 (5 bases). The ends were cut back, 5 bases at V and 4 bases at J, with 12 bases in the middle. The CDR3 runs 14 residues. Germline values: CDR1 SGHTA, CDR2 FQGNSA. CDR3 in DNA: TGTGCCAGCAGCCCCCTGGGGCCAGGAAACACCATATATTTT. Its protein product is CASSPLGPGNTIYF.

This chain connects TRBV11-3 to TRBJ2-1; 7 nucleotides match TRBD2. The germline V gene has CDR1 SGHNT and CDR2 YENEEA. Losses at the gene ends were 5 bases for V and 4 bases for J; bases not matched to a gene: 11. The CDR3 length is 16 residues. CDR3 loop: CASSPDGLAAYNEQFF. For the CDR3, the DNA is TGTGCCAGCAGCCCAGACGGGCTAGCGGCGTACAATGAGCAGTTCTTC. The whole variable domain, filled in from reference TRBV11-3 and TRBJ2-1, reads EAGVVQSPRYKIIEKKQPVAFWCNPISGHNTLYWYLQNLGQGPELLIRYENEEAVDDSQLPKDRFSAERLKGVDSTLKIQPAELGDSAVYLCASSPDGLAAYNEQFFGPGTRLTVL.

This clone was observed many times. DNA for the CDR3: TGTGCCAGCAGCTTCCTCGCCTACGAGCAGTACTTC. It encodes CASSFLAYEQYF. The chain uses TRBV6-2 or TRBV6-3 and TRBJ2-7; D is unresolved. This CDR3 is 12 amino acids long. The germline V gene has CDR1 MNHEY and CDR2 SVGEGT. The V gene lost 6 bases and the J gene lost 2 bases, with 8 bases spanning the gap.

V and J are TRBV19 and TRBJ1-2, with 7 bases aligning to TRBD1. The junction had 8 bases not matched to a gene; V was cut back by 5 bases and J by 8 bases. Germline CDR1 is LNHDA and CDR2 is SQIVND (reference sequence). This CDR3 has 13 amino acids. CDR3 in DNA: TGTGCCAGTAGTCCAACAGGGGAAAGGGGCTACACCTTC. Translated, it gives CASSPTGERGYTF. The whole variable domain, remainder taken from reference TRBV19 and TRBJ1-2, is DGGITQSPKYLFRKEGQNVTLSCEQNLNHDAMYWYRQDPGQGLRLIYYSQIVNDFQKGDIAEGYSVSREKKESFPLTVTSAQKNPTAFYLCASSPTGERGYTFGSGTRLTVV.

V is TRBV12-5 and J is TRBJ2-3; D remains ambiguous. Germline V CDR1 and CDR2: LGHNT, FRNRAP. CDR3 length equals 11 residues. The V gene lost 5 bases and the J gene lost 4 bases, with 4 bases spanning the gap. The CDR3 DNA is TGTGCTAGTGGTCAGGCAGATACGCAGTATTTT. Encoded protein: CASGQADTQYF.

This clone has only one observation. The V gene is TRBV2, the J gene TRBJ2-3, with 8 bases that match TRBD2. This CDR3 is built from 15 residues. Germline assignment: CDR1 SNHLY and CDR2 FYNNEI. Trimming cost V 7 bases and J 2 bases; bases outside gene matches: 8. Written as DNA, the CDR3 is TGTGCCAGCAACGAACTTAGCGGGGTCACAGATACGCAGTATTTT. Protein product: CASNELSGVTDTQYF. Using reference TRBV2 and TRBJ2-3 for the parts outside the CDR3, the full variable domain is EPEVTQTPSHQVTQMGQEVILRCVPISNHLYFYWYRQILGQKVEFLVSFYNNEISEKSEIFDDQFSVERPDGSNFTLKIRSTKLEDSAMYFCASNELSGVTDTQYFGPGTRLTVL.

The rearrangement joins TRBV2 to TRBJ2-5; 7 nucleotides match TRBD2. The V and J ends lost 3 bases and 6 bases, in that order; junction bases with no gene match: 19. The CDR3 sequence is 18 residues long. Germline V CDR1 and CDR2: SNHLY, FYNNEI. The CDR3 DNA is TGTGCCAGCAGTGATGATGGGGGAGGGGAGGGATTTTTGAAGACCCAGTACTTC. Encoded protein: CASSDDGGGEGFLKTQYF. Combining the CDR3 with reference TRBV2 and TRBJ2-5 gives the whole variable domain EPEVTQTPSHQVTQMGQEVILRCVPISNHLYFYWYRQILGQKVEFLVSFYNNEISEKSEIFDDQFSVERPDGSNFTLKIRSTKLEDSAMYFCASSDDGGGEGFLKTQYFGPGTRLLVL.

The chain recombines TRBV7-9 with TRBJ1-2, with 7 positions matching TRBD1. The CDR3 is made up of 9 amino acids. J lost 14 bases, V lost 8 bases, and 5 bases had no gene match. CDR1 and CDR2 from the germline V gene are SEHNR and FQNEAQ (reference sequence). The CDR3 loop reads CASGDSETF. The CDR3 DNA follows: TGTGCCAGCGGGGACAGTGAGACCTTC.

The chain uses TRBV11-3 and TRBJ2-3; TRBD2 agrees at 9 bases. Germline lookup yields CDR1 SGHNT and CDR2 YENEEA. This CDR3 is 15 amino acids long. The J segment lost 2 bases and the V segment lost 3 bases, leaving 3 bases of the junction unmatched. In DNA form, the CDR3 reads TGTGCCAGCAGCTTGCGGACTAGCGCCACAGATACGCAGTATTTT. Its protein product is CASSLRTSATDTQYF.

The rearrangement joins TRBV4-3 to TRBJ2-3, with 8 bases that match TRBD2. Germline V CDR1 and CDR2: LGHNA, YSLEER. CDR3 size: 16 residues. The ends lost 5 bases at V and 2 bases at J; junction bases unmatched: 9. The CDR3 protein is CASSSRTSPNTDTQYF. The DNA for the CDR3 is TGCGCCAGCAGCTCTCGGACTAGCCCTAACACAGATACGCAGTATTTT.

This clone came up a few times. V usage is TRBV28 and J usage is TRBJ2-7, with D uncertain. Trimming cost V 4 bases and J 3 bases, with 4 bases left between them. The length of the CDR3 is 11 residues. Looked up from germline, CDR1 is MDHEN and CDR2 is SYDVKM. CDR3 sequence (DNA): TGTGCCAGCAGTTCCCTCTACGAGCAGTACTTC. As protein: CASSSLYEQYF.

The CDR3 nucleotides read TGTGCCAGCAGTATCACAGGGTCCGGCGAGCAGTACTTC. Its protein product is CASSITGSGEQYF. V usage is TRBV12-3 or TRBV12-4 and J usage is TRBJ2-7; TRBD1 might be the D (6 bases). CDR3 length: 13 residues. The ends were cut back, 5 bases at V and 6 bases at J, with 14 bases in the middle.

This clone was found once. The rearrangement joins TRBV5-1 to TRBJ2-4; 8 nucleotides match TRBD1. From germline, CDR1 is SGHRS and CDR2 YFSETQ. With 3 bases clipped from V and 0 bases from J, the junction kept 17 bases outside the gene matches. This CDR3 has 20 residues. The CDR3 bases are TGCGCCAGCAGCTATGGACAGGGTGGAGGTGGAGGACTAGCCAAAAACATTCAGTACTTC. Its translation: CASSYGQGGGGGLAKNIQYF.

The J gene is TRBJ1-4, the V gene TRBV18; TRBD1 aligns across 7 bases. Germline V gives CDR1 KGHSH, CDR2 LQKENI. This CDR3 is 15 amino acids long. The V gene end was trimmed by 3 bases and the J gene end by 4 bases; junction bases not matched to a gene: 5. As DNA, the CDR3 is TGTGCCAGCTCACCTGGGACAGAGGTTAATGAAAAACTGTTTTTT. It specifies CASSPGTEVNEKLFF.

The chain has TRBV5-1 and TRBJ2-7, with a possible D match to TRBD2 (5 bases). This CDR3 has 15 amino acids. The germline gives CDR1 SGHRS, CDR2 YFSETQ. The ends were cut back, 4 bases at V and 6 bases at J, with 20 bases in the middle. As DNA, the CDR3 is TGCGCCAGCAGCCCTACTCTTAGCGTTTCTCGCGAGCAGTACTTC. It translates to CASSPTLSVSREQYF.

This clone has at least ten counts. The chain is built from TRBV5-1 and TRBJ1-1, with D uncertain. This CDR3 has 15 amino acids. Germline CDR1 is SGHRS and CDR2 is YFSETQ. V lost 4 bases and J 5 bases, leaving 18 bases between the germline ends. CDR3 protein: CASSGERFSATEAFF. Here the CDR3 DNA reads TGCGCCAGCAGCGGGGAGCGGTTTTCGGCGACTGAAGCTTTCTTT.

The V and J genes are TRBV6-2 or TRBV6-3 and TRBJ2-2; 7 bases line up with TRBD1. With 3 bases clipped from V and 1 base from J, the junction kept 14 bases outside the gene matches. CDR3 length: 19 amino acids. Germline-derived CDR1 and CDR2 are MNHEY and SVGEGT. CDR3 bases: TGTGCCAGCAGTTATTTAGGACAGGATTTAATTATGAACACCGGGGAGCTGTTTTTT. Translating it yields CASSYLGQDLIMNTGELFF.

The rearrangement links TRBV29-1 to TRBJ1-1; TRBD1 might be the D (6 bases). V was trimmed by 4 bases and J by 11 bases, leaving 14 bases between them. This CDR3 contains 11 residues. Per the germline V gene, CDR1 is SQVTM and CDR2 is ANQGSEA. CDR3 nucleotides: TGCAGCGTTGGCAGGGGTTCTTGGGCTTTCTTT. Protein product: CSVGRGSWAFF.

The chain uses TRBV29-1 and TRBJ1-2; possibly TRBD1 for D (6 bases). Trimming stripped 7 bases from V and 6 bases from J, with 15 bases between. The CDR3 runs 12 residues. CDR1 is SQVTM, CDR2 ANQGSEA, per germline. CDR3 sequence reads: CSAFRQADGYTF. As DNA, the CDR3 is TGCAGCGCCTTCAGACAGGCTGATGGCTACACCTTC.

The V gene is TRBV7-8, the J gene TRBJ2-1; 7 bases are a match to TRBD2. Trimming cost V 7 bases and J 4 bases; bases outside gene matches: 10. The CDR3 extends over 15 amino acids. The germline gives CDR1 SGHVS, CDR2 FQNEAQ. The CDR3 loop is CASMETGGGYNEQFF. Here the CDR3 DNA reads TGTGCCAGCATGGAAACGGGAGGAGGATACAATGAGCAGTTCTTC.

This chain links TRBV25-1 with TRBJ2-3; 8 bases map to TRBD2. The CDR3 contains 14 residues. Germline V lookup: CDR1 MGHDK, CDR2 SYGVNS. The V gene end was trimmed by 7 bases and the J gene end by 4 bases; junction bases not matched to a gene: 7. CDR3 DNA: TGTGCCAGCACAGCGGGAGTTGGCGCAGATACGCAGTATTTT. Its translation: CASTAGVGADTQYF.